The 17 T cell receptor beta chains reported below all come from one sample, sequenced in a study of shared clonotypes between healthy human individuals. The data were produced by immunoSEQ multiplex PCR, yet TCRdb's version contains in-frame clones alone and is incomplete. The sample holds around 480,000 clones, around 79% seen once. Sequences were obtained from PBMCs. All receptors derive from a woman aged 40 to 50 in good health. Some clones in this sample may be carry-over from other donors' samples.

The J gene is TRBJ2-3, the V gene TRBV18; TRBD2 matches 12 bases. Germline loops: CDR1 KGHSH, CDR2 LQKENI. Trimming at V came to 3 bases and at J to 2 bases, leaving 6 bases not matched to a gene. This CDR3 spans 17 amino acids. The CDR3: CASSPLAGGEFTDTQYF. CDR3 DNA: TGTGCCAGCTCACCTCTAGCGGGAGGGGAATTCACAGATACGCAGTATTTT. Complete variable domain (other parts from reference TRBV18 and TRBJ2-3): NAGVMQNPRHLVRRRGQEARLRCSPMKGHSHVYWYRQLPEEGLKFMVYLQKENIIDESGMPKERFSAEFPKEGPSILRIQQVVRGDSAAYFCASSPLAGGEFTDTQYFGPGTRLTVL.

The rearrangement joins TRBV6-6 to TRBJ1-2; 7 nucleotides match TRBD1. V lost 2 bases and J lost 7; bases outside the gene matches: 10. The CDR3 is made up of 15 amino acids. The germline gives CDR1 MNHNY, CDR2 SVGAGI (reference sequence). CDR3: CASSYGVDRVLGYTF. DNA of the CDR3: TGTGCCAGCAGTTACGGGGTTGACAGGGTTCTTGGCTACACCTTC.

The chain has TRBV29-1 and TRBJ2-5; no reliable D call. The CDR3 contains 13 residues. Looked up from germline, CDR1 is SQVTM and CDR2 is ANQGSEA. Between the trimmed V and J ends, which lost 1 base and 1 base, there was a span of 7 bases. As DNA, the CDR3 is TGCAGCGTTGAAGGTGACCTCCAAGAGACCCAGTACTTC. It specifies CSVEGDLQETQYF.

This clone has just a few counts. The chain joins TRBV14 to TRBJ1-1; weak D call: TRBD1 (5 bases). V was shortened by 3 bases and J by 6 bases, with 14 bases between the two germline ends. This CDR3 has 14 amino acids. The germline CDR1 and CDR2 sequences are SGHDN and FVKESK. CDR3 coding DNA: TGTGCCAGCAGCCATCGGGAACGGGGACCTGAAGCTTTCTTT. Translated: CASSHRERGPEAFF.

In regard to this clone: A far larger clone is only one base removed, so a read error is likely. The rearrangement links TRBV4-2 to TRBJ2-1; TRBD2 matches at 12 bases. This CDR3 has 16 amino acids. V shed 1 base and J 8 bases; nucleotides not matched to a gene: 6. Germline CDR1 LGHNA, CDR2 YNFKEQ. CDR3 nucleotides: TGTGCCAGCAGCCAAGCGACTAGCGGGAGTTTCCATGAGCAGTTCTTC. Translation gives CASSQATSGSFHEQFF.

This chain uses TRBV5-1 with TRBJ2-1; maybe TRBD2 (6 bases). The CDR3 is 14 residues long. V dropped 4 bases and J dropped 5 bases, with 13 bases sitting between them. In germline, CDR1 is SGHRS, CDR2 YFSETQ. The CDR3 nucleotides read TGCGCCAGCAGCCGCGGGGACCCCCACAATGAGCAGTTCTTC. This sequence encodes CASSRGDPHNEQFF.

CDR3 region: CASSKGLAGGGDTQYF. The CDR3, as DNA: TGTGCCAGCAGCAAGGGACTAGCGGGAGGGGGAGATACGCAGTATTTT. V gene TRBV5-4 combines with J gene TRBJ2-3; 16 bases are a match to TRBD2. This CDR3 has 16 residues. Germline CDR1 reads SGHNT; CDR2 reads YYREEE (reference sequence). The V gene end was trimmed by 4 bases and the J gene end by 5 bases; junction bases not matched to a gene: 4.

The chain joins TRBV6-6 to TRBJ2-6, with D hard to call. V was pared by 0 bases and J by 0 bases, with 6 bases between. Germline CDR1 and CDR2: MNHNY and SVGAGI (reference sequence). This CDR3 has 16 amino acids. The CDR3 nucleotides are TGTGCCAGCAGTTACTCCTCGGACTCTGGGGCCAACGTCCTGACTTTC. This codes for CASSYSSDSGANVLTF.

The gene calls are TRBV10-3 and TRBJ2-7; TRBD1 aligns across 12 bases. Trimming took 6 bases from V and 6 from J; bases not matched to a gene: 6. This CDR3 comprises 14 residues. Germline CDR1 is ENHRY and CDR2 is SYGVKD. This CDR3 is CAISRDRGLPEQYF. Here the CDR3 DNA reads TGTGCCATCAGCCGGGACAGGGGGCTACCCGAGCAGTACTTC.

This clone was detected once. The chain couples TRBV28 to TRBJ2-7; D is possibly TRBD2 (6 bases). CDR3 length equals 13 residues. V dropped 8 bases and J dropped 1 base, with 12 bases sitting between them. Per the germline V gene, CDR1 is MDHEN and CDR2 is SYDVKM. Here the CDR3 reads CASLKRGSYEQYF. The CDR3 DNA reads TGTGCCAGCTTAAAACGGGGGTCCTACGAGCAGTACTTC. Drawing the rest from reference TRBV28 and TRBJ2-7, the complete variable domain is DVKVTQSSRYLVKRTGEKVFLECVQDMDHENMFWYRQDPGLGLRLIYFSYDVKMKEKGDIPEGYSVSREKKERFSLILESASTNQTSMYLCASLKRGSYEQYFGPGTRLTVT.

The CDR3 DNA reads as TGTGCCAGCAGCCAAGATAGACGGCGGAACACTGAAGCTTTCTTT. This codes for CASSQDRRRNTEAFF. The genes are TRBV14 and TRBJ1-1; D unresolved. In germline, CDR1 is SGHDN, CDR2 FVKESK. The CDR3 is 15 amino acids. Trimming took 0 bases from V and 1 from J, leaving 9 bases between them.

Here the CDR3 reads CASSPRIPRKNTEAFF. The DNA of the CDR3 is TGTGCCAGCAGCCCCAGAATCCCGAGGAAGAACACTGAAGCTTTCTTT. The chain joins TRBV5-8 to TRBJ1-1, with D uncertain. This CDR3 is 16 amino acids long. Germline lookup yields CDR1 SGHTS and CDR2 YDEGEE. Trimming shortened V by 4 bases and J by 1 base, and 17 bases separated the two germline ends.

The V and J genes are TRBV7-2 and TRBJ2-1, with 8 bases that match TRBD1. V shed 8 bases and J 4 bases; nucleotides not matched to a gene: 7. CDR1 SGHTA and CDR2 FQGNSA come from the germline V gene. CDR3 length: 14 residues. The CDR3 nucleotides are TGTGCCAGCTCCTCCGGACAGGGATACAATGAGCAGTTCTTC. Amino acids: CASSSGQGYNEQFF.

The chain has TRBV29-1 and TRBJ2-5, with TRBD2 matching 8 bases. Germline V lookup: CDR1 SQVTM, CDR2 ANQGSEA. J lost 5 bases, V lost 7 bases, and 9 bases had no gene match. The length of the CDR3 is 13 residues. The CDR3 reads CSGHGGGGETQYF. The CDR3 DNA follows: TGCAGCGGCCACGGGGGGGGCGGGGAGACCCAGTACTTC.

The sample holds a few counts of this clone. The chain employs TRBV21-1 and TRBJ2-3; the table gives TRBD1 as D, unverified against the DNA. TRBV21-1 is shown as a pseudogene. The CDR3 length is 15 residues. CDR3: CASSLGTGRTDTQYF. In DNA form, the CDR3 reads TGTGCCAGCAGCCTTGGGACAGGGCGCACAGATACGCAGTATTTT.

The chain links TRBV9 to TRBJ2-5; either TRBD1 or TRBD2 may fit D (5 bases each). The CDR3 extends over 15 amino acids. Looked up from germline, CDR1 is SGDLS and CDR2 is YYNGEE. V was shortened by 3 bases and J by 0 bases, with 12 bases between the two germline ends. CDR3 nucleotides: TGTGCCAGCAGCGCCGGGACGGCGTACCAAGAGACCCAGTACTTC. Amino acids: CASSAGTAYQETQYF.

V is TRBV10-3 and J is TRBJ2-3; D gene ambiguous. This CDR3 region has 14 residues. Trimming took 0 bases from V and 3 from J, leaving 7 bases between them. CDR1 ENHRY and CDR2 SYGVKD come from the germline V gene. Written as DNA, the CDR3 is TGTGCCATCAGTGAGTCGGTAGGGACAGATACGCAGTATTTT. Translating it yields CAISESVGTDTQYF.